Shown below are 10 T cell receptor beta chains from a single sample sequenced in a study of blood T cells in healthy people across ages. For the second PCR, which ran for roughly 6 to 12 cycles, a sample-barcoded 5' primer and a J-beta primer mix were used. Using its own MiXCR run on the 5' RACE reads, TCRdb lists one record per CDR3 protein. The sample gives 1.2 million to 1.5 million distinct CDR3 sequences, around two fifths of which show up once; under 8% is in the top ten. The sequencing input was blood. Source of these receptors: a young woman in good health.

The chain is built from TRBV30 and TRBJ1-5, with D perhaps TRBD1 (5 bases). V was shortened by 4 bases and J by 3 bases, with 13 bases between the two germline ends. Germline CDR1 reads GTSNPN; CDR2 reads SVGIG (reference sequence). The CDR3 has 14 amino acids. CDR3 nucleotide sequence: TGTGCCTGGACTGGGGGGTTGGTCAATCAGCCCCAGCATTTT. Its translation: CAWTGGLVNQPQHF.

This chain joins TRBV9 and TRBJ1-2, with TRBD1 matching 8 bases. The germline V gene has CDR1 SGDLS and CDR2 YYNGEE. The CDR3 runs to 16 residues. V trimming: 3 bases; J trimming: 0 bases; junction bases outside the gene matches: 7. CDR3 nucleotide sequence: TGTGCCAGCAGCGACGGGACAGGTGCAGCTAACTATGGCTACACCTTC. It translates to CASSDGTGAANYGYTF.

The chain links TRBV3-1 to TRBJ2-7; TRBD1 or TRBD2 may be the D gene (5 bases each). The V end was cut by 4 bases, the J end by 3 bases, with 16 bases between. Germline-derived CDR1 and CDR2 are LGHDT and YNNKEL (reference sequence). The CDR3 loop spans 15 amino acids. The CDR3 region has the DNA TGTGCCAGCAGCCGAGGGGCCGGAGCCTTCTACGAGCAGTACTTC. Translated: CASSRGAGAFYEQYF.

The rearrangement uses TRBV21-1 and TRBJ1-1. TRBV21-1 is a known pseudogene. The CDR3 is 12 residues long. The CDR3 bases are TGTGCCACCGCGGGGTCGACAACTGAAGCTTTCTTT. Translation: CATAGSTTEAFF.

This clonotype was picked up a small number of times. This chain connects TRBV5-6 to TRBJ2-7, with 8 bases fitting TRBD2. This CDR3 contains 18 residues. The germline V gene has CDR1 SGHDT and CDR2 YYEEEE. The V and J ends lost 1 base and 3 bases, in that order; junction bases with no gene match: 15. The CDR3 region is CASSLLRSPVAGSYEQYF. Here the CDR3 DNA reads TGTGCCAGCAGCTTGCTCCGGTCTCCCGTAGCGGGAAGCTACGAGCAGTACTTC.

This clonotype was counted only a few times. CDR3 loop: CASSDDRASFDYGYTF. CDR3 in DNA: TGTGCCAGCAGCGACGACAGGGCAAGTTTTGACTATGGCTACACCTTC. The J gene is TRBJ1-2, the V gene TRBV9; TRBD1 matches 7 bases. CDR1 is SGDLS and CDR2 is YYNGEE in the germline V gene. This CDR3 region has 16 residues. V shed 3 bases, J shed 3 bases, and the junction held 11 bases outside the gene matches.

This chain connects TRBV6-1 to TRBJ1-5, with D hard to call. Germline V gene data show CDR1 as MNHNS and CDR2 as SASEGT. The CDR3 extends over 13 amino acids. Trimming removed 4 bases at V and 2 bases at J, with 6 bases between. The CDR3 DNA sequence: TGTGCCAGCAGTGGGGAGCGCAATCAGCCCCAGCATTTT. Its translation is CASSGERNQPQHF.

V and J are TRBV6-5 and TRBJ1-1; no firm D call. Trimming shortened V by 4 bases and J by 2 bases, and 17 bases separated the two germline ends. Looked up from germline, CDR1 is MNHEY and CDR2 is SVGAGI. The CDR3 sequence is 16 residues long. The CDR3 is CASSSSQDWQNTEAFF. The DNA for the CDR3 is TGTGCCAGCAGTTCAAGTCAGGATTGGCAAAACACTGAAGCTTTCTTT.

This clonotype was recorded a few times. The V and J genes are TRBV10-3 and TRBJ2-3, with 7 bases fitting TRBD1. V gave up 4 bases and J gave up 6 bases; unmatched junction bases: 4. The length of the CDR3 is 13 residues. CDR1 and CDR2 from the germline V gene are ENHRY and SYGVKD. CDR3 DNA: TGTGCCATCAGTGGACAGGGTTGGGATACGCAGTATTTT. Translated, it gives CAISGQGWDTQYF.

This chain links TRBV28 with TRBJ1-1; a possible D gene is TRBD1 (5 bases). This CDR3 is 13 amino acids long. CDR1 is MDHEN and CDR2 is SYDVKM in the germline V gene. V was pared by 2 bases and J by 5 bases, with 9 bases between. CDR3 in DNA: TGTGCCAGCAGTTTAAACCAGGGAACTGAAGCTTTCTTT. Protein sequence: CASSLNQGTEAFF.